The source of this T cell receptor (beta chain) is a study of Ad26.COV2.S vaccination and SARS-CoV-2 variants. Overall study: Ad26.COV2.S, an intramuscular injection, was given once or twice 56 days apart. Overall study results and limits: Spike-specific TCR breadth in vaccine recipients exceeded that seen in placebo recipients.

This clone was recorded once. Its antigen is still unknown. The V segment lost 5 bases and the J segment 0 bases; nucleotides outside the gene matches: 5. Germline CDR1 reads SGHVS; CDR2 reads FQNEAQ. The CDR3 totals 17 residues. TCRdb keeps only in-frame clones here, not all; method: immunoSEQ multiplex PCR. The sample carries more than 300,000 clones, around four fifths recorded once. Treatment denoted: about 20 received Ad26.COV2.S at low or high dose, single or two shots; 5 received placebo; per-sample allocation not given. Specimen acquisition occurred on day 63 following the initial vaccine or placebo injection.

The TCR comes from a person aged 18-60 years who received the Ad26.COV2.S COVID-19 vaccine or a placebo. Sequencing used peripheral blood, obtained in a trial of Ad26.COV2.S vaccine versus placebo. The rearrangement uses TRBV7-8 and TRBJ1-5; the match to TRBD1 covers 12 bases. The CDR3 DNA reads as TGTGCCAGCAGCATGGGACAGGGGGCTTTTAGCAATCAGCCCCAGCATTTT. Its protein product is CASSMGQGAFSNQPQHF. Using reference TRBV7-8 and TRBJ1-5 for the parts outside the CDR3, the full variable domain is GAGVSQSPRYKVAKRGQDVALRCDPISGHVSLFWYQQALGQGPEFLTYFQNEAQLDKSGLPSDRFFAERPEGSVSTLKIQRTQQEDSAVYLCASSMGQGAFSNQPQHFGDGTRLSIL.